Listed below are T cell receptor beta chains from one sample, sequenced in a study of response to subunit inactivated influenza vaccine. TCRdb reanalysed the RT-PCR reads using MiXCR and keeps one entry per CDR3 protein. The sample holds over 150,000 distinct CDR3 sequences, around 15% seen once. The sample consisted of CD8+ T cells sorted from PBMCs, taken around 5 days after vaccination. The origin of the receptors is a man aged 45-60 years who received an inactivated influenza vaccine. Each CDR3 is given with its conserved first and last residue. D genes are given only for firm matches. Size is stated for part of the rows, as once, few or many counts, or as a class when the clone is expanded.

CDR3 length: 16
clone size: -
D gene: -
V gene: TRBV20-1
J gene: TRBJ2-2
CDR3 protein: CSARGPANANTGELFF
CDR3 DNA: TGCAGTGCTAGAGGACCCGCAAACGCGAACACCGGGGAGCTGTTTTTT

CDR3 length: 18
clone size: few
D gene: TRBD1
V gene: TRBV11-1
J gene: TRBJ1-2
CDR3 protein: CASSPLEGQGRGNYGYTF
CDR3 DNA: TGTGCCAGCAGCCCATTGGAGGGACAGGGGAGGGGTAACTATGGCTACACCTTC

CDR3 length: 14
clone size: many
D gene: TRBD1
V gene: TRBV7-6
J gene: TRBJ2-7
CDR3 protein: CASSLAQGVYEQYF
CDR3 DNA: TGTGCCAGCAGCTTAGCACAGGGGGTCTACGAGCAGTACTTC

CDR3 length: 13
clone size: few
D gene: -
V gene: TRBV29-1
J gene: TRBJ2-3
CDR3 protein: CSVAGSYTDTQYF
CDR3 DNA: TGCAGCGTTGCCGGGTCCTACACAGATACGCAGTATTTT

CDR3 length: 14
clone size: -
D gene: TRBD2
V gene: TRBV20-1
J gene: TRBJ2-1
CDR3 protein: CSARGSGNYNEQFF
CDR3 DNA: TGCAGTGCTAGAGGTAGCGGGAACTACAATGAGCAGTTCTTC

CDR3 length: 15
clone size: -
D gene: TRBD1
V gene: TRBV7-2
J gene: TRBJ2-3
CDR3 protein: CASSGRDRVPDTQYF
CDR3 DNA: TGTGCCAGCAGCGGCCGGGACAGGGTCCCAGATACGCAGTATTTT

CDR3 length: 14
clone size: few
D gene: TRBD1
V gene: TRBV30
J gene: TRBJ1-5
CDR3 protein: CAWTPDRVGQPQHF
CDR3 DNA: TGTGCCTGGACCCCAGACAGGGTCGGCCAGCCCCAGCATTTT

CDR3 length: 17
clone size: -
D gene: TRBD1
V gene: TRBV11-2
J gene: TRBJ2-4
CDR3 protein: CASSSPGQGYDKNIQYF
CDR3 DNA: TGTGCCAGCAGCTCCCCCGGACAGGGATATGACAAAAACATTCAGTACTTC

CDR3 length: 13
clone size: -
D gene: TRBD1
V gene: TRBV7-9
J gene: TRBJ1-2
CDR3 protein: CASSPGQAYGYTF
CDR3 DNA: TGTGCCAGCAGCCCGGGACAGGCCTATGGCTACACCTTC

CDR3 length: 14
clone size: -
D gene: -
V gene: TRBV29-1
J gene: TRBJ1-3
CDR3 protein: CSADPLDSGNTIYF
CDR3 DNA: TGCAGCGCCGACCCTTTGGACAGCGGAAACACCATATATTTT

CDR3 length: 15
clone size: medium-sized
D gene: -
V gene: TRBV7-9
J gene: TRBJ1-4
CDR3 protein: CANTPYRDRNEKLFF
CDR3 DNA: TGTGCCAACACCCCATACAGGGACCGCAATGAAAAACTGTTTTTT

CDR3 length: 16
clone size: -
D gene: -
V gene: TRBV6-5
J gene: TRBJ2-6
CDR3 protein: CASSYEVDSGANVLTF
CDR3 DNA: TGTGCCAGCAGTTACGAGGTGGACTCTGGGGCCAACGTCCTGACTTTC

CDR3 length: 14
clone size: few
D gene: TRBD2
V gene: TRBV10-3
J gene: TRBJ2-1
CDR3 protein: CATEGTSGIDEQFF
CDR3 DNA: TGTGCCACCGAGGGAACTAGCGGGATAGATGAGCAGTTCTTC

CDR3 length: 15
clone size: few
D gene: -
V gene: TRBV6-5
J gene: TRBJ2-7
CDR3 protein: CASSYSGFSSYEQYF
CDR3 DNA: TGTGCCAGCAGTTACTCGGGTTTCAGCTCCTACGAGCAGTACTTC

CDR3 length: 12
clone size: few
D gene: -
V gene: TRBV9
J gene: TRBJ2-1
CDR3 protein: CASSVPSGEQFF
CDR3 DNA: TGTGCCAGCAGCGTACCTTCGGGTGAGCAGTTCTTC

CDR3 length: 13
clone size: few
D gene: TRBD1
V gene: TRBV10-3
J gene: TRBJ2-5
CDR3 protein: CASRKPTGETQYF
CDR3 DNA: TGTGCCTCCCGGAAACCGACAGGGGAGACCCAGTACTTC

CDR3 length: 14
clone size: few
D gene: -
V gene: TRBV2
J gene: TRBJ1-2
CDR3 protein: CASSEASVNYGYTF
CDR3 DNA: TGTGCCAGCAGTGAAGCCTCAGTCAACTATGGCTACACCTTC

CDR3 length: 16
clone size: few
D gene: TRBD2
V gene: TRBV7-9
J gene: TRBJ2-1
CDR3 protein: CASSLISGRPYNEQFF
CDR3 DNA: TGTGCCAGCAGCTTGATTAGCGGGAGGCCATACAATGAGCAGTTCTTC

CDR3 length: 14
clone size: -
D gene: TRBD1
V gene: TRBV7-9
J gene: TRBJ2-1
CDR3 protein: CASSAGQGIGEQFF
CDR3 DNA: TGTGCCAGCAGCGCAGGACAGGGAATCGGTGAGCAGTTCTTC

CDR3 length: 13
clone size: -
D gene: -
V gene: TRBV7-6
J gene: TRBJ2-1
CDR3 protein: CASSAGAHNEQFF
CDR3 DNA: TGTGCCAGCTCGGCAGGGGCCCACAATGAGCAGTTCTTC

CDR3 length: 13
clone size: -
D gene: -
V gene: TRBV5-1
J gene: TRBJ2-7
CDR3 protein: CASSLDVSYEQYF
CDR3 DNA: TGCGCCAGCAGCTTGGACGTCAGCTACGAGCAGTACTTC

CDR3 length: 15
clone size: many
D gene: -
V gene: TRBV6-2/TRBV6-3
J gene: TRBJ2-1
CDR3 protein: CASSYSRGVNNEQFF
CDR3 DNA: TGTGCCAGCAGTTACTCACGGGGCGTAAACAATGAGCAGTTCTTC

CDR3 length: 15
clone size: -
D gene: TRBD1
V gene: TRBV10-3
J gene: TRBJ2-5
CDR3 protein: CAISETQGSQETQYF
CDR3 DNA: TGTGCCATCAGTGAGACACAGGGGTCCCAAGAGACCCAGTACTTC

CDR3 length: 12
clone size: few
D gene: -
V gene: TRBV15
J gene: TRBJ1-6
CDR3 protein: CATSLSNSPLHF
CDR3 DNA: TGTGCCACCAGCCTCAGTAATTCACCCCTCCACTTT

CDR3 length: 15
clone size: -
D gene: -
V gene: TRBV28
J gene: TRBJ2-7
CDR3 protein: CASSLSPQGVHEQYF
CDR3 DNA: TGTGCCAGCAGTTTATCCCCACAGGGAGTCCACGAGCAGTACTTC

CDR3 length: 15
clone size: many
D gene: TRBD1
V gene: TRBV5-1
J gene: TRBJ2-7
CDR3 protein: CASSHGDRNTYEQYF
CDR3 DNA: TGCGCCAGCAGCCACGGGGACAGGAACACCTACGAGCAGTACTTC

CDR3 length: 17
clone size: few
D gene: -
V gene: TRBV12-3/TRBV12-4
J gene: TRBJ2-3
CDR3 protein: CASSFPPESRGTDTQYF
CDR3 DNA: TGTGCCAGCAGTTTCCCTCCCGAGTCTCGGGGGACAGATACGCAGTATTTT

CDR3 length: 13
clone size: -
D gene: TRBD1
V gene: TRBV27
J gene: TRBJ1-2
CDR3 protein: CASSAGGYYGYTF
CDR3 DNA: TGTGCCAGCAGCGCAGGGGGATACTATGGCTACACCTTC

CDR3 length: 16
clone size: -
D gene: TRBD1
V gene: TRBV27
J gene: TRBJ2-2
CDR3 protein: CASSFGQGARTGELFF
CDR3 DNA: TGTGCCAGCAGTTTTGGACAGGGGGCGAGGACCGGGGAGCTGTTTTTT

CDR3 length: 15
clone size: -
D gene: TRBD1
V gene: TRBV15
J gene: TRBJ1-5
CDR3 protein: CATSRWDRGPQPQHF
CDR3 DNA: TGTGCCACCAGCAGATGGGACAGGGGGCCTCAGCCCCAGCATTTT

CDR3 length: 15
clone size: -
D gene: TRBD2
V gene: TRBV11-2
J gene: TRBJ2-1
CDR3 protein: CASSLIRTSYNEQFF
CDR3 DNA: TGTGCCAGCAGCTTAATTCGGACTAGTTACAATGAGCAGTTCTTC

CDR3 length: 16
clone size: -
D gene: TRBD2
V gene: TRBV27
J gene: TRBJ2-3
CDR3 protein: CASSLTTSGGADTQYF
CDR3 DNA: TGTGCCAGCAGTTTGACGACTAGCGGGGGGGCAGATACGCAGTATTTT

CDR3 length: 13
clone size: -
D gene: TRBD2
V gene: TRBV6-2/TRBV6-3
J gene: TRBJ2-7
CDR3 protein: CASSQGLAGEQYF
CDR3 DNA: TGTGCCAGCAGTCAAGGACTAGCGGGGGAGCAGTACTTC

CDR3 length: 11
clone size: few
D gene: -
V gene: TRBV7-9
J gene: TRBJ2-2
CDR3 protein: CASSLGTELFF
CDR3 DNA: TGTGCCAGCAGCCTAGGGACAGAGCTGTTTTTT

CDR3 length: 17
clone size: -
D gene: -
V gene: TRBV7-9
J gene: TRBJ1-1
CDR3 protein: CASHSVGVPIMNTEAFF
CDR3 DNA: TGTGCCAGCCACTCCGTTGGGGTGCCAATTATGAACACTGAAGCTTTCTTT

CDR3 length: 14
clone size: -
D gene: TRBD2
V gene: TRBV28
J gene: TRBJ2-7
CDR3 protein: CASSLILAGYEQYF
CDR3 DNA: TGTGCCAGCAGTTTAATCCTAGCGGGCTACGAGCAGTACTTC

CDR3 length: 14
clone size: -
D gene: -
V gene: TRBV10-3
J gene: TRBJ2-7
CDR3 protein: CAISERLSSYEQYF
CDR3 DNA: TGTGCCATCAGTGAGCGGTTGTCTTCCTACGAGCAGTACTTC

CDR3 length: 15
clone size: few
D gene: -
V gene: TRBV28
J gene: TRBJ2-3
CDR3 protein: CASRLQGTHHGTQYF
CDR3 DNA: TGTGCCAGCCGCCTGCAAGGTACTCACCATGGTACGCAGTATTTT

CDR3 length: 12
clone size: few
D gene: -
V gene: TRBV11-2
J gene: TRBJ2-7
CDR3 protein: CASSSSSVEQYF
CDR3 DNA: TGTGCCAGCAGCTCCTCTAGCGTAGAGCAGTACTTC

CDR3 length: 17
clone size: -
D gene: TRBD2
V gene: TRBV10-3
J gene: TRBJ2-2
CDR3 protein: CAISDLAGGPGTGELFF
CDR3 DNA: TGTGCCATCAGTGATCTAGCGGGGGGGCCGGGCACCGGGGAGCTGTTTTTT